This T cell receptor beta chain is from a study of T cell repertoires in cytomegalovirus infection. V lost 3 bases to trimming and J lost 3 bases; unmatched junction nucleotides: 7. The germline CDR1 and CDR2 sequences are LGHNA and YNFKEQ. This CDR3 is 15 amino acids long. In the case of this clonotype: Its antigen is undetermined.

Using its own MiXCR run on the reads, TCRdb lists one record per CDR3 protein. The sample includes hundreds of thousands of distinct CDR3 sequences, about 28% of them seen just once. The input for sequencing was cultured PBMCs, taken from culture after CMV antigen stimulation. The TCR sequence derives from a human donor in good health (CMV status not recorded). Some clones in this sample may be carry-over from other donors' samples. The chain combines TRBV4-2 with TRBJ1-2, with TRBD1 matching 7 bases. CDR3 in amino acids: CASSQARDRYYGYTF. DNA for the CDR3: TGTGCCAGCAGCCAGGCCCGGGACAGATACTATGGCTACACCTTC.